The 5 T cell receptor beta chains below come from one sample, sequenced in a study of T-cell memory formation after mild COVID-19. TCRdb analysed the 5' RACE reads with MiXCR anew, one entry per CDR3 protein. The table lists 150,000 to 200,000 distinct CDR3 sequences, over 10% of them singletons. The sequencing input was PBMCs or a T cell subset sorted from them (not recorded which). Source of these receptors: a man aged 18-30 years who had mild COVID-19 (a few samples of this study predate the infection). Cell type and time point are not known.

The table lists this clonotype with a few counts. The gene calls are TRBV7-6 and TRBJ2-2, with D perhaps TRBD1 (6 bases). The CDR3 extends over 12 amino acids. In germline, CDR1 is SGHVS, CDR2 FNYEAQ. Trimming shortened V by 6 bases and J by 14 bases, and 16 bases separated the two germline ends. The CDR3 DNA sequence: TGTGCCAGCAGTTACGGACAGCCCTTTCTGTTTTTT. Amino acid sequence: CASSYGQPFLFF.

This clonotype was seen ten or more times. The rearrangement uses TRBV10-2 and TRBJ2-1; TRBD2 aligns across 8 bases. This CDR3 comprises 12 residues. Germline loops: CDR1 WSHSY, CDR2 SAAADI. After removal of 8 bases from V and 4 bases from J, the junction contained 1 base not matched to a gene. CDR3 region: CASRLAYNEQFF. CDR3 nucleotides: TGCGCCAGCCGACTAGCGTACAATGAGCAGTTCTTC.

The chain uses TRBV5-1 and TRBJ2-3, with 9 bases fitting TRBD2. Looked up from germline, CDR1 is SGHRS and CDR2 is YFSETQ. Trimming took 1 base from V and 0 from J; bases not matched to a gene: 6. The CDR3 sequence is 17 residues long. CDR3 nucleotide sequence: TGCGCCAGCAGCTTGAGGGCTAGCGGGGTGAGCACAGATACGCAGTATTTT. Its translation is CASSLRASGVSTDTQYF.

This clonotype was seen more than once but under ten times. This sequence joins TRBV6-5 and TRBJ1-1; no clear D. This CDR3 region has 14 residues. Trimming cost V 0 bases and J 4 bases, with 9 bases left between them. Germline V gene sequence: CDR1 MNHEY, CDR2 SVGAGI. CDR3 DNA sequence: TGTGCCAGCAGTTACTCGCCACAGAGCACTGAAGCTTTCTTT. Amino acids: CASSYSPQSTEAFF.

This clonotype occurred a few times. This chain connects TRBV5-1 to TRBJ1-2; TRBD1 is a possible D gene (5 bases). Trimming left V 2 bases short and J 3 bases short, with 14 bases between. The CDR3 contains 15 residues. CDR1 is SGHRS and CDR2 is YFSETQ in the germline V gene. The CDR3 DNA sequence: TGCGCCAGCAGCTTCGTGGCTGGGGCGGACTATGGCTACACCTTC. Its translation: CASSFVAGADYGYTF.